The clone carrying this TCR beta chain came up a few times. The antigen remains undetermined. This sample is part of a study of identical twins. Findings of the study overall: These conclusions were based on statistical analysis (cross-sectional, not following the same donors). Sharing of beta out-of-frame sequences by twins showed a weaker excess. Model-predicted out-of-frame TCR alpha sharing fell below observed values in monozygotic twins.

Germline CDR1 reads DFQATT; CDR2 reads SNEGSKA (reference sequence). V dropped 6 bases and J dropped 0 bases, with 9 bases sitting between them. The CDR3 is 12 residues long. Addition of a universal primer site occurred through template switching, and cDNA carried unique molecular identifiers. TCRdb reanalysed the 5' RACE reads using MiXCR and keeps one entry per CDR3 protein. In the table there are more than 400,000 distinct CDR3 sequences, approximately 16% of which are singletons. This sample also belongs to another study, concerning yellow fever vaccine responses in identical twins.

What was sequenced was CD4+ T cells sorted from blood. The V and J genes are TRBV20-1 and TRBJ2-7, with D tentatively TRBD2 (6 bases). This TCR was sampled from a woman aged 18 to 35 in good health. The CDR3 spells CSARDSSYEQYF. CDR3 nucleotide sequence: TGCAGTGCGCGGGACTCCTCCTACGAGCAGTACTTC.